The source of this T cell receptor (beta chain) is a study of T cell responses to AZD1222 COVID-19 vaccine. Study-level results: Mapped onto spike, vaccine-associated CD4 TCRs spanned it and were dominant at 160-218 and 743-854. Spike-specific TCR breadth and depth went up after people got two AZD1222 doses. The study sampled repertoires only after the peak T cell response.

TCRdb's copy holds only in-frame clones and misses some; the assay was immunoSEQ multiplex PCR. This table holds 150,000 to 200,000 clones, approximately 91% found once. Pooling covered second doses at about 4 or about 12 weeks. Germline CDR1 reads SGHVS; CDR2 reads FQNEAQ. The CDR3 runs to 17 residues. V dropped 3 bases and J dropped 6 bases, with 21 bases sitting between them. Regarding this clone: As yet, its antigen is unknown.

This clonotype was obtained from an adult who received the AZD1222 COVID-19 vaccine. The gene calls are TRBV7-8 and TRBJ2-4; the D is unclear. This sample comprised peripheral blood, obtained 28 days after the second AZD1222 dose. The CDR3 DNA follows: TGTGCCAGCAGCTTGGCCCCCCCCGCACACCTAATAAACATTCAGTACTTC. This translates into CASSLAPPAHLINIQYF.